This TCR beta chain was profiled in a study of blood T cell repertoires in COVID-19. For the study at large: The origin of the acute and convalescent COVID-19 samples was the United States, Italy and Spain. The analysed material was cDNA or gDNA that came from T cells, B-cell-depleted T cells, or PBMCs.

Cohorts were based on clinical histories the participants reported. Unmatched junction bases numbered 2, after V lost 3 bases and J lost 4 bases. Germline loops: CDR1 KGHSH, CDR2 LQKENI. This CDR3 contains 13 residues. In the original workflow: Cell counts per sample came from amplifying reference gene primers. Assay used: immunoSEQ multiplex PCR; TCRdb lists only in-frame clones, some missing. The DNA was the basis for D and trimming; V, J and clone size are from that table. The data contain around 400,000 clones, roughly 92% of them singletons. The TCR comes from a woman aged 40 to 49 who had been exposed to COVID-19. J is TRBJ1-1 and V is TRBV18, with 7 bases that match TRBD1. Sequencing was done on a sample of PBMCs or T cells enriched from blood (not recorded which). CDR3 sequence reads: CASSPYRGTEAFF. Written as DNA, the CDR3 is TGTGCCAGCTCACCCTACAGGGGCACTGAAGCTTTCTTT.